The 18 T cell receptor beta chains in this list originate from one sample, sequenced in a study of Tregs in tolerant kidney transplant recipients. TCRdb's table, derived via immunoSEQ multiplex PCR, lists solely in-frame clones and lacks some. The sample gives 15,000 to 20,000 clones, roughly 82% of which show up once; about 2.5% is in the top ten. Material for sequencing was Tregs from blood. Receptors were obtained from a human donor in good health.

The genes are TRBV7-3 and TRBJ2-6; D gene unclear. The length of the CDR3 is 14 residues. Trimming removed 1 base from V and 4 bases from J, with 5 bases in between. Germline V gene data show CDR1 as SGHTA and CDR2 as FQGTGA. The CDR3 DNA is TGTGCCAGCAGCTTAAGTGCCGGGGCCAACGTCCTGACTTTC. Its protein product is CASSLSAGANVLTF.

CDR3 sequence: CASSFDRGNTEAFF. DNA of the CDR3: TGCGCCAGCAGCTTTGACCGGGGGAACACTGAAGCTTTCTTT. The rearrangement links TRBV5-1 to TRBJ1-1; D unresolved. The CDR3 spans 14 residues. The germline gives CDR1 SGHRS, CDR2 YFSETQ. Trimming removed 2 bases from V and 1 base from J, with 9 bases in between.

This clone has just one count. The chain carries TRBV19 and TRBJ1-2; perhaps TRBD1 as D (5 bases). With 6 bases removed from V and 8 bases from J, the gap between germline ends came to 19 bases. The CDR3 has 14 amino acids. Germline loops: CDR1 LNHDA, CDR2 SQIVND (reference sequence). CDR3 sequence reads: CASSPDINVGGYTF. The CDR3 coding sequence is TGTGCCAGTAGCCCGGACATTAACGTCGGGGGCTACACCTTC.

The V and J genes are TRBV7-9 and TRBJ1-3; 10 bases match TRBD1. With 4 bases clipped from V and 4 bases from J, the junction kept 16 bases outside the gene matches. The germline gives CDR1 SEHNR, CDR2 FQNEAQ (reference sequence). The CDR3 has 19 amino acids. The CDR3 nucleotides read TGTGCCAGCAGCTATTCGATCTCCTCCGGGACAGGGGAGGGAAACACCATATATTTT. Protein: CASSYSISSGTGEGNTIYF.

The CDR3 sequence is CASSYWDFGYTF. The DNA of the CDR3 is TGTGCCAGCAGTTACTGGGACTTTGGCTACACCTTC. V usage is TRBV6-6 and J usage is TRBJ1-2; a possible D gene is TRBD1 (5 bases). The germline gives CDR1 MNHNY, CDR2 SVGAGI (reference sequence). V gave up 1 base and J gave up 7 bases, with 7 bases separating them. CDR3 length: 12 residues.

The chain joins TRBV7-2 to TRBJ2-3; D might be TRBD1 or TRBD2, each matching 5 bases. Germline assignment: CDR1 SGHTA and CDR2 FQGNSA. V was shortened by 2 bases and J by 6 bases, with 24 bases between the two germline ends. The CDR3 extends over 18 amino acids. This CDR3 is CASSLHIGFRGPGDTQYF. The CDR3 coding sequence is TGTGCCAGCAGCTTACACATAGGATTTAGGGGACCGGGGGATACGCAGTATTTT.

CDR3 in amino acids: CASSILEGTGETQYF. Here the CDR3 DNA reads TGTGCCAGTAGTATATTGGAGGGGACTGGGGAGACCCAGTACTTC. V is TRBV19 and J is TRBJ2-5; tentative D call: TRBD2 (6 bases). V was clipped by 2 bases and J by 5 bases, with 15 bases between them. Germline assignment: CDR1 LNHDA and CDR2 SQIVND (reference sequence). The CDR3 length is 15 residues.

This chain connects TRBV12-5 to TRBJ1-2, with 7 bases that match TRBD1. Per the germline V gene, CDR1 is LGHNT and CDR2 is FRNRAP. The CDR3 runs to 14 residues. With 6 bases clipped from V and 1 base from J, the junction kept 5 bases outside the gene matches. CDR3 sequence (DNA): TGTGCTAGTGGATCCGGGACAGATAACTATGGCTACACCTTC. Translation: CASGSGTDNYGYTF.

The DNA for the CDR3 is TGTGCCAGCACCCTGCGGACTAGTTGGAATGAGCAGTTCTTC. Amino acids: CASTLRTSWNEQFF. The V and J genes are TRBV11-2 and TRBJ2-1; TRBD2 matches 7 bases. CDR1 and CDR2 (germline): SGHAT, FQNNGV. The CDR3 spans 14 residues. The trim removed 7 bases at V and 7 bases at J, leaving 10 bases unmatched.

The CDR3 nucleotides are TGCGCCAGCAGCTTGGCGAGGACTATTTACGACGAGCAGTACTTC. This gives the protein CASSLARTIYDEQYF. This chain joins TRBV5-1 and TRBJ2-7, with D possibly TRBD2 on 6 matching bases. The germline V and J ends were trimmed by 0 bases and 5 bases, with 15 bases remaining between them. The CDR3 sequence is 15 residues long. Germline loops: CDR1 SGHRS, CDR2 YFSETQ.

V gene TRBV18 combines with J gene TRBJ2-3; D is unresolved. The CDR3 is 12 residues long. Germline V CDR1 and CDR2: KGHSH, LQKENI. Trimming took off 2 bases at V and 5 bases at J, with 5 bases between the two ends. The CDR3 nucleotides read TGTGCCAGCTCACCAGAAGAAGATACGCAGTATTTT. Translating gives CASSPEEDTQYF.

This chain joins TRBV30 and TRBJ2-1; 8 bases are a match to TRBD2. The germline CDR1 and CDR2 sequences are GTSNPN and SVGIG (reference sequence). The CDR3 spans 19 residues. Unmatched junction bases numbered 20, after V lost 4 bases and J lost 3 bases. This CDR3 reads CAWMSIKGSVSGVYNEQFF. In nucleotides, the CDR3 is TGTGCCTGGATGAGTATCAAGGGGTCGGTTAGCGGGGTCTACAATGAGCAGTTCTTC.

This chain connects TRBV29-1 to TRBJ1-2; possibly TRBD1 for D (5 bases). V lost 0 bases and J lost 2, with 13 bases in between. CDR3 length equals 15 residues. Germline V CDR1 and CDR2: SQVTM, ANQGSEA. The CDR3 loop is CSVEDRGRGNYGYTF. In DNA, the CDR3 is TGCAGCGTTGAAGACCGGGGACGGGGGAACTATGGCTACACCTTC.

This clone was recorded a few times. The gene calls are TRBV6-4 and TRBJ2-5; 15 nucleotides agree with TRBD2. The germline CDR1 and CDR2 sequences are MRHNA and SNTAGT. Losses at the gene ends were 3 bases for V and 4 bases for J; bases not matched to a gene: 6. The CDR3 has 17 residues. CDR3 amino acids: CASSEIGLAGGPETQYF. In DNA, the CDR3 is TGTGCCAGCAGTGAAATAGGACTAGCGGGGGGGCCAGAGACCCAGTACTTC.

V is TRBV5-5 and J is TRBJ2-6; D may be TRBD2 (5 bases). The CDR3 length is 15 residues. The ends were cut back, 0 bases at V and 2 bases at J, with 6 bases in the middle. Germline CDR1 and CDR2: SGHKS and YYEKEE (reference sequence). As DNA, the CDR3 is TGTGCCAGCAGCTTGGCCGGGACTGGGGCCAACGTCCTGACTTTC. Encoded protein: CASSLAGTGANVLTF.

V and J are TRBV7-3 and TRBJ1-2; no reliable D call. This CDR3 is built from 14 residues. Germline CDR1 is SGHTA and CDR2 is FQGTGA. V was clipped by 5 bases and J by 8 bases, with 18 bases between them. The CDR3 protein is CASSPQPGLGGYTF. CDR3 coding DNA: TGTGCCAGCAGCCCCCAGCCAGGTTTGGGAGGCTACACCTTC.

The chain joins TRBV11-2 to TRBJ1-2, with TRBD1 as a possible D gene (6 bases). Trimming removed 2 bases at V and 7 bases at J, with 11 bases between. Germline V gene data show CDR1 as SGHAT and CDR2 as FQNNGV. The CDR3 runs to 13 residues. The CDR3 sequence is CASSLRGGSGYTF. In DNA, the CDR3 is TGTGCCAGCAGCTTACGCGGGGGCAGTGGCTACACCTTC.

The chain recombines TRBV5-4 with TRBJ2-1, with unresolved D. Germline assignment: CDR1 SGHNT and CDR2 YYREEE (reference sequence). The CDR3 is 14 amino acids. Trimming took 1 base from V and 4 from J, leaving 9 bases between them. CDR3 loop: CASSLSVAYNEQFF. The CDR3 DNA sequence: TGTGCCAGCAGCTTGTCGGTGGCTTACAATGAGCAGTTCTTC. Variable domain in full (rest from reference TRBV5-4 and TRBJ2-1): ETGVTQSPTHLIKTRGQQVTLRCSSQSGHNTVSWYQQALGQGPQFIFQYYREEENGRGNFPPRFSGLQFPNYSSELNVNALELDDSALYLCASSLSVAYNEQFFGPGTRLTVL.